These 2 T cell receptor beta chains were all obtained from the same sample, sequenced in a study of T cells in AML relapse after transplant (dated by TCRdb to about 2019). Library creation used PCR. Sequencing was performed on an Illumina MiSeq. Instead of multiplex PCR, a modified RACE PCR protocol was used to amplify TCR alpha and beta chains from RNA. In-frame beta chains were kept once TCRdb had trimmed the public reads at Q25 with fastp and called clones with MiXCR. For every CDR3 protein sequence, its rows merge into one entry that carries the most common genes and DNA. The sample profile shows 300 to 400 distinct CDR3 sequences; roughly 19% of them were found once. About 13% of the sample goes to the ten largest clones. Sequenced material: bone marrow. The receptors stem from a human donor in good health.

This clonotype ranks as large. The genes are TRBV4-2 and TRBJ2-7; either TRBD1 or TRBD2 may fit D (5 bases each). Germline V gene data show CDR1 as LGHNA and CDR2 as YNFKEQ. V was pared by 7 bases and J by 6 bases, with 19 bases between. This CDR3 spans 14 amino acids. The chain's CDR3 is CASKYGTEAFEQYF. DNA for the CDR3: TGTGCCAGCAAGTATGGGACGGAGGCTTTCGAGCAGTACTTC.

This clonotype is large. The chain carries TRBV19 and TRBJ1-1; D is unclear. The CDR3 loop spans 13 amino acids. Trimming cost V 4 bases and J 0 bases, with 6 bases left between them. Germline CDR1 is LNHDA and CDR2 is SQIVND (reference sequence). The CDR3 DNA sequence: TGTGCCAGTAGTACTTCAATGAACACTGAAGCTTTCTTT. This codes for CASSTSMNTEAFF.